The 23 T cell receptor beta chains presented below share a single source sample, sequenced in a study of blood T cell repertoires in COVID-19. Using immunoSEQ multiplex PCR, the repertoire was profiled, and TCRdb retains in-frame clones only, with some absent. The sample lists 350,000 or so clones; 90% were seen once. The source material was peripheral blood. The receptors here all came from a man between 18 and 35 years old with active or convalescent COVID-19.

The chain recombines TRBV20-1 with TRBJ1-1; D is undetermined. From germline, CDR1 is DFQATT and CDR2 SNEGSKA (reference sequence). The CDR3 is 13 amino acids. V lost 3 bases and J lost 1, with 9 bases in between. CDR3 sequence reads: CSASSGKNTEAFF. CDR3 nucleotide sequence: TGCAGTGCTAGTTCGGGGAAGAACACTGAAGCTTTCTTT.

This sequence joins TRBV10-3 and TRBJ1-6, with 10 bases that match TRBD1. This CDR3 region has 14 residues. Germline CDR1 and CDR2: ENHRY and SYGVKD. After removal of 6 bases from V and 9 bases from J, the junction contained 5 bases not matched to a gene. DNA for the CDR3: TGTGCCATCAGGAGACAGGGGGCGGGTTCACCCCTCCACTTT. It translates to CAIRRQGAGSPLHF.

The chain is built from TRBV4-3 and TRBJ1-2, with 10 bases aligning to TRBD1. This CDR3 has 16 amino acids. Trimming at V came to 1 base and at J to 7 bases, leaving 9 bases not matched to a gene. The germline gives CDR1 LGHNA, CDR2 YSLEER. The CDR3 spells CASSQATGGDVLGYTF. Here the CDR3 DNA reads TGCGCCAGCAGCCAAGCGACAGGGGGCGACGTTCTTGGCTACACCTTC.

The chain is built from TRBV7-3 and TRBJ2-2; TRBD1 aligns across 8 bases. Germline loops: CDR1 SGHTA, CDR2 FQGTGA. V lost 3 bases and J lost 1; bases outside the gene matches: 7. This CDR3 has 17 residues. CDR3 sequence (DNA): TGTGCCAGCAGCTTCTCCCGAGGACAGGGGAACACCGGGGAGCTGTTTTTT. As protein: CASSFSRGQGNTGELFF.

The rearrangement uses TRBV7-8 and TRBJ1-6; 10 bases align to TRBD1. The CDR3 is 15 residues long. Trimming at V came to 5 bases and at J to 7 bases, leaving 5 bases not matched to a gene. CDR1 is SGHVS, CDR2 FQNEAQ, per germline. This chain's CDR3 is CASSSMGQGNSPLHF. The CDR3 DNA sequence: TGTGCCAGCAGCAGCATGGGACAGGGGAATTCACCCCTCCACTTT.

The genes are TRBV4-2 and TRBJ2-1; D might be TRBD2 (6 bases). The CDR3 has 16 residues. Trimming left V 5 bases short and J 0 bases short, with 14 bases between. The germline CDR1 and CDR2 sequences are LGHNA and YNFKEQ. CDR3 loop: CASSYGTLASYNEQFF. As DNA, the CDR3 is TGTGCCAGCAGCTATGGAACACTAGCCTCCTACAATGAGCAGTTCTTC.

This clone showed up just a few times. The chain is built from TRBV10-3 and TRBJ2-7, with 7 bases matching TRBD2. Trimming took 3 bases from V and 3 from J; bases not matched to a gene: 8. Looked up from germline, CDR1 is ENHRY and CDR2 is SYGVKD. The CDR3 is made up of 15 amino acids. In DNA, the CDR3 is TGTGCCATCAGTGATCCCATAGGGGACTACTACGAGCAGTACTTC. This codes for CAISDPIGDYYEQYF.

The chain uses TRBV9 and TRBJ1-6; TRBD1 is a possible D gene (5 bases). Germline CDR1 SGDLS, CDR2 YYNGEE. This CDR3 has 14 residues. Trimming pared 5 bases from V and 10 bases from J, leaving 16 bases between. The CDR3 DNA sequence: TGTGCCAGCAGTGGAGGACCGGGGGACTCACCCCTCCACTTT. Amino acid sequence: CASSGGPGDSPLHF.

Turning to this clone: One junction end does not reproduce the germline sequence, and a read error may be involved. The rearrangement uses TRBV7-7 and TRBJ2-1; TRBD2 agrees at 13 bases. Germline CDR1 and CDR2: SSHAT and FNYEAQ (reference sequence). The CDR3 loop spans 15 amino acids. The CDR3 nucleotides are TGTGCTAGCAGCTATGGACTAGCGGGAGTCCATGAGCAGTTCTTC. This codes for CASSYGLAGVHEQFF.

In its sample, this clone was seen once. This sequence joins TRBV2 and TRBJ2-7; 7 bases line up with TRBD1. The ends lost 2 bases at V and 3 bases at J; junction bases unmatched: 1. CDR1 is SNHLY, CDR2 FYNNEI, per germline. The CDR3 has 13 amino acids. In DNA, the CDR3 is TGTGCCAGCAGTGAACCAGGGGGCTACGAGCAGTACTTC. Protein product: CASSEPGGYEQYF.

Worth noting for this clone: Germline is not matched at one junction end, which may reflect a read error. The gene calls are TRBV7-2 and TRBJ1-2; D is unresolved. This CDR3 has 12 amino acids. Germline V lookup: CDR1 SGHTA, CDR2 FQGNSA. CDR3 sequence: CASTLLGYGYTF. The CDR3 DNA reads TGTGCCAGCACCTTACTCGGCTATGGCTACACCTTC.

V and J are TRBV30 and TRBJ2-1, with TRBD2 matching over 12 bases. V lost 0 bases and J lost 7; bases outside the gene matches: 4. The CDR3 loop spans 15 amino acids. The germline V gene has CDR1 GTSNPN and CDR2 SVGIG (reference sequence). CDR3 nucleotides: TGTGCCTGGAGTGTACTGACTAGCGGGAGAAATGAGCAGTTCTTC. Its protein product is CAWSVLTSGRNEQFF.

The rearrangement joins TRBV29-1 to TRBJ2-5, with no clear D. Germline lookup yields CDR1 SQVTM and CDR2 ANQGSEA. The CDR3 is 12 amino acids. Deletions cut 2 bases from V and 2 bases from J, with 6 bases between. CDR3 loop: CSVEKQQETQYF. In DNA form, the CDR3 reads TGCAGCGTTGAAAAACAGCAAGAGACCCAGTACTTC.

The CDR3 here is CASSFGQVENSPLHF. The CDR3, as DNA: TGTGCCAGCAGCTTTGGCCAGGTAGAAAATTCACCCCTCCACTTT. The chain recombines TRBV5-6 with TRBJ1-6; no definite D call. The ends were cut back, 2 bases at V and 7 bases at J, with 13 bases in the middle. Germline-derived CDR1 and CDR2 are SGHDT and YYEEEE. This CDR3 has 15 residues.

This chain joins TRBV9 and TRBJ2-1, with 10 bases matching TRBD1. Germline CDR1 reads SGDLS; CDR2 reads YYNGEE. V shed 4 bases and J 9 bases; nucleotides not matched to a gene: 13. The CDR3 runs 16 residues. As DNA, the CDR3 is TGTGCCAGCAGCTATGAGGAATGGGGACAGGGGATTGAGCAGTTCTTC. Protein: CASSYEEWGQGIEQFF.

The chain couples TRBV18 to TRBJ1-1; D is uncertain. The V and J ends lost 3 bases and 5 bases respectively, with 4 bases between them. The CDR3 sequence is 11 residues long. CDR1 and CDR2 from the germline V gene are KGHSH and LQKENI. The CDR3 coding sequence is TGTGCCAGCTCACCGTCTACTGAAGCTTTCTTT. It translates to CASSPSTEAFF.

The chain combines TRBV24-1 with TRBJ2-3, with D possibly matching TRBD1 (6 bases). The CDR3 contains 18 residues. From germline, CDR1 is KGHDR and CDR2 SFDVKD. Deletions cut 3 bases from V and 0 bases from J, with 18 bases between. CDR3 sequence (DNA): TGTGCCACCAGTGATGTTACCGCCGGGACAACTAGCACAGATACGCAGTATTTT. It translates to CATSDVTAGTTSTDTQYF.

The chain employs TRBV27 and TRBJ2-7; D not certain. The germline V gene encodes CDR1 MNHEY and CDR2 SMNVEV (reference sequence). Deletions cut 8 bases from V and 3 bases from J, with 8 bases between. The CDR3 is made up of 11 amino acids. The CDR3, as DNA: TGTGCCAGCCGCGGCGACTACGAGCAGTACTTC. This sequence encodes CASRGDYEQYF.

The V and J genes are TRBV4-3 and TRBJ1-6, with a tentative D call TRBD1 (5 bases). V lost 4 bases to trimming and J lost 12 bases, with 19 bases between them. The germline CDR1 and CDR2 sequences are LGHNA and YSLEER. The CDR3 covers 15 residues. Here the CDR3 DNA reads TGCGCCAGCAGCCCGGGACGGGGGAGGCTTGAACCCCTCCACTTT. It translates to CASSPGRGRLEPLHF.

J is TRBJ1-5 and V is TRBV9; 7 bases map to TRBD1. Unmatched junction bases numbered 10, after V lost 3 bases and J lost 7 bases. In germline, CDR1 is SGDLS, CDR2 YYNGEE. The CDR3 consists of 15 residues. CDR3 bases: TGTGCCAGCAGCGCCTCACAGGGGTTCGGGCAGCCCCAGCATTTT. Translated: CASSASQGFGQPQHF.

Remarks on this clone: The junction differs from germline at one of its ends, possibly a read error. Other DNA sequences in the sample encode the same CDR3. J is TRBJ1-1 and V is TRBV3-1 (or the pseudogene TRBV3-2); tentative D call: TRBD1 (5 bases). The CDR3 contains 15 residues. Germline V gene data show CDR1 as LGHDT and CDR2 as YNNKEL (reference sequence). For the CDR3, the DNA is TGTGCCAGCAGCCGGGTGAACCCAGGGCAGACTGAGGCTTTCTTT. Its translation is CASSRVNPGQTEAFF.

V gene TRBV7-9 combines with J gene TRBJ2-3; TRBD2 is a possible D gene (5 bases). V was clipped by 2 bases and J by 2 bases, with 17 bases between them. The CDR3 consists of 17 residues. Germline values: CDR1 SEHNR, CDR2 FQNEAQ (reference sequence). In DNA form, the CDR3 reads TGTGCCAGCAGCTTATCCCCGAGACTACAAAACACAGATACGCAGTATTTT. Protein sequence: CASSLSPRLQNTDTQYF. Drawing the rest from reference TRBV7-9 and TRBJ2-3, the complete variable domain is DTGVSQNPRHKITKRGQNVTFRCDPISEHNRLYWYRQTLGQGPEFLTYFQNEAQLEKSRLLSDRFSAERPKGSFSTLEIQRTEQGDSAMYLCASSLSPRLQNTDTQYFGPGTRLTVL.

CDR3 sequence: CASSLGQGWTEAFF. The CDR3 nucleotides read TGCGCCAGCAGCCTAGGACAGGGGTGGACTGAAGCTTTCTTT. The chain carries TRBV4-3 and TRBJ1-1; 9 bases agree with TRBD1. The CDR3 sequence is 14 residues long. Looked up from germline, CDR1 is LGHNA and CDR2 is YSLEER. The J segment lost 5 bases and the V segment lost 4 bases, leaving 5 bases of the junction unmatched.